Described below is a single T cell receptor (beta chain) sequence and its context. The sample is drawn from a study of blood T cell repertoires in COVID-19. The overall study: PBMCs, B-cell-depleted T cells, or T cells provided the cDNA or gDNA that made up the material.

In the original workflow: Reference gene primers were amplified, and this amplification served to estimate nucleated cell counts. This table comes from immunoSEQ multiplex PCR, and its TCRdb copy is limited to in-frame clones, with some not included. For V, J and clone size, that table is used; D and trimming come from the DNA. This table holds 200,000 to 250,000 clones, 88% found once. In germline, CDR1 is MNHEY, CDR2 SVGAGI. J was trimmed by 2 bases and V by 1 base; bases with no gene match: 5. The CDR3 is 15 amino acids. Seattle patients were enrolled during active infection and followed longitudinally.

Sequenced material: peripheral blood. The TCR was taken from a woman in her 30s with COVID-19, enrolled during active disease. The chain joins TRBV6-5 to TRBJ2-7, with TRBD1 matching over 7 bases. In DNA, the CDR3 is TGTGCCAGCAGTTACTACCGGGACAGAACCTACGAGCAGTACTTC. Amino acids: CASSYYRDRTYEQYF.